This T cell receptor beta chain was documented in a study of blood T cells in healthy people across ages (dated by TCRdb to the mid-2010s). Concerning the study at large: In model experiments, template switching captured about one uniquely barcoded TCR beta cDNA molecule for every two T cells. The study measured age-related changes in TCR beta repertoire diversity using deep sequencing normalized with unique cDNA molecular identifiers. The donors were divided into four age groups: young (average around 15 years), middle-aged (almost 40), aged (about 60) and long-lived (nearly 85). To avoid experimental bias, donors of different ages were randomly spread across the sequencing lanes. The study analyzed two additional independent replicas of 1 million unique cDNA reads from the same blood draw for two donors, one aged 18 to 29 and one aged 80 or older.

The donors were some 39 Caucasian individuals from Russia, aged about 6 to 100 years, who were systemically healthy. Around 10 milliliters of peripheral blood were drawn from each donor into EDTA-treated Vacutainer tubes. Ficoll-Paque density-gradient centrifugation was used to isolate PBMCs, with at least 6.5 million obtained per sample. Total RNA, at least 6 micrograms per sample, was extracted from PBMCs with Trizol reagent. Naive CD45RAhigh/CD27high T cell percentages were measured by flow cytometry on a PBMC aliquot from every donor. The library relied on 5' RACE. This sample was sequenced with an Illumina HiSeq 2500. A second PCR of about 7 to 12 cycles was run with a J-beta primer mix and a sample-barcoded 5' primer. A unique molecular identifier was introduced onto each TCR beta cDNA molecule by a template-switch 5' adaptor carrying 12 random nucleotides. Each sample yielded at least 2.5 million CDR3-containing paired-end reads. First-strand cDNA was synthesized from all RNA with the Mint cDNA synthesis kit, primed by a TRBC-specific oligonucleotide. All cDNA was treated with uracil-DNA glycosylase and then went through a first 18-cycle PCR with the universal primers M1SS and BC2_uni_R. The authors' analysis ran thus. Normalization of each sample was performed by random selection of 1 million high-quality reads, each carrying a distinct molecular identifier. Reads with shared molecular identifiers were discarded instead of being binned into consensus sequences. MiTCR, set to a Q25 quality threshold and the strictest error-elimination algorithm, was used for CDR3 identification, clonotype clustering and error correction. A nonparametric unseen species model with Euler transformation was used to estimate a lower bound on total TCR beta diversity. The public reads were reanalyzed by TCRdb: fastp trimming at Q25, MiXCR alignment, in-frame beta chains only. One record per CDR3 amino acid sequence lists the most common genes and DNA. Here the V and J calls rest on TCRdb's processing, not on the authors' analysis. The sample yields over a million distinct CDR3 sequences; roughly 60% were counted once. Of the sample, 5% to 7% is held by the ten largest clones.

This clonotype was recorded only once. Its antigen target is currently unknown. Per-base qualities were not stored, and no clone one base away is much larger. The full study reports these points: The long-lived group showed more naive CD4+ T cells, fewer expanded clones and increased TCR diversity than the aged group, suggesting age selection. Observed TCR beta diversity correlated strongly with the percentage of naive T cells measured by flow cytometry. Because donor CMV infection status was unknown, age-related changes in expanded clonotypes were potentially confounded. Estimates of total diversity from one million sequenced T cells were regarded as lower bounds and underestimates. Since profiling was done on bulk unsorted PBMCs, naive and antigen-experienced compartments could not be conclusively compared. As age increased, observed TCR beta diversity per million T cells dropped in a roughly linear way, and a significant reduction was already evident by age 40.

The germline V gene encodes CDR1 KGHDR and CDR2 SFDVKD. The CDR3 contains 16 residues, cysteine and phenylalanine counted. Only the CDR3 region is kept as DNA, spanning 48 bases read in frame from base 1. V loses 3 bases at its end and J loses 8 bases; junction bases beyond the gene matches: 11. The receptor was isolated from a young man in good health. The sample was blood. The rearrangement joined TRBV24-1 to TRBJ2-1; 8 bases in the junction line up with TRBD2. CDR3 loop: CATSDALGGRIHEQFF. The nucleotide sequence reads TGTGCCACCAGTGATGCCCTCGGCGGGAGGATCCATGAGCAGTTCTTC.